The TCR beta chain under discussion was sequenced for a study of OX40 agonist ivuxolimab in advanced cancers. This clone showed up just once. Sequencing was performed with immunoSEQ multiplex PCR; in TCRdb, only in-frame clones are kept and a portion is missing. Of under 100,000 clones in the sample, over 75% were seen once. Here the sequenced sample was CD4+ or CD8+ T cells sorted from blood, taken in a trial of the OX40 agonist ivuxolimab. The TCR was taken from an adult with an advanced solid tumor such as melanoma, head and neck, liver or kidney cancer.

The CDR3 DNA sequence: TGTGCCAGCAGCTCAGGGGGGCTCCGCTTAGTTGAGCAGTTCTTC. Protein product: CASSSGGLRLVEQFF. V gene TRBV7-2 combines with J gene TRBJ2-1; weak D call: TRBD1 (7 bases). The V gene's germline CDR1 is SGHTA and CDR2 FQGNSA. Trimming shortened V by 4 bases and J by 9 bases, and 19 bases separated the two germline ends. This CDR3 has 15 residues. Drawing the rest from reference TRBV7-2 and TRBJ2-1, the complete variable domain is GAGVSQSPSNKVTEKGKDVELRCDPISGHTALYWYRQSLGQGLEFLIYFQGNSAPDKSGLPSDRFSAERTGGSVSTLTIQRTQQEDSAVYLCASSSGGLRLVEQFFGPGTRLTVL.